One sample yielded the 28 T cell receptor beta chains listed below, sequenced in a study of control samples from healthy donors and cancer patients. Data came from immunoSEQ multiplex PCR; TCRdb stores just in-frame clones and leaves some out. This table holds about 140,000 clones, approximately 94% found once. The sequencing sample was made of blood. The source of these receptors is a man between 35 and 55 years old in good health.

V and J are TRBV5-8 and TRBJ1-5, with D unresolved. Germline CDR1 and CDR2: SGHTS and YDEGEE. This CDR3 is 18 amino acids long. The ends were cut back, 7 bases at V and 0 bases at J, with 23 bases in the middle. Here the CDR3 DNA reads TGTGCCAGCTCCCGACGAGACACCCTTTCCTATAGCAATCAGCCCCAGCATTTT. Translation gives CASSRRDTLSYSNQPQHF.

V and J are TRBV12-5 and TRBJ1-1; possibly TRBD1 for D (5 bases). CDR3 length equals 14 residues. Per germline, CDR1 LGHNT and CDR2 FRNRAP. CDR3 amino acids: CAVRGGRRNTEAFF. The CDR3 bases are TGTGCCGTCCGCGGGGGGAGGCGGAACACTGAAGCTTTCTTT.

The V and J genes are TRBV5-1 and TRBJ2-1, with 15 nucleotides matching TRBD2. V lost 0 bases to trimming and J lost 8 bases; unmatched junction nucleotides: 9. Looked up from germline, CDR1 is SGHRS and CDR2 is YFSETQ. The length of the CDR3 is 18 residues. In DNA form, the CDR3 reads TGCGCCAGCAGCTTGGGGACTAGCGGGAGGGGATCGGGCGATGAGCAGTTCTTC. Protein sequence: CASSLGTSGRGSGDEQFF.

The chain employs TRBV11-1 and TRBJ2-3; D is ambiguous. V shed 5 bases and J shed 2 bases, with 17 bases lying between them. Per germline, CDR1 SGHAT and CDR2 FQDESV (reference sequence). The CDR3 is made up of 16 amino acids. The CDR3 DNA reads TGTGCCAGCAGCCAGTGGACCGGAAGACACACAGATACGCAGTATTTT. Residues: CASSQWTGRHTDTQYF.

The CDR3 sequence is CASSFGTSGSILTDTQYF. Here the CDR3 DNA reads TGTGCCAGCAGCTTCGGGACTAGCGGGAGTATATTAACAGATACGCAGTATTTT. This chain connects TRBV7-8 to TRBJ2-3; TRBD2 matches at 14 bases. The germline V gene has CDR1 SGHVS and CDR2 FQNEAQ. The CDR3 extends over 18 amino acids. V lost 3 bases and J lost 3; bases outside the gene matches: 8.

The V and J genes are TRBV7-9 and TRBJ2-1; D may be TRBD2 (7 bases). V was shortened by 3 bases and J by 6 bases, with 15 bases between the two germline ends. The CDR3 spans 15 residues. Germline-derived CDR1 and CDR2 are SEHNR and FQNEAQ (reference sequence). CDR3 in DNA: TGTGCCAGCAGCTTGAATTCACGGGGGGCCAATGAGCAGTTCTTC. It encodes CASSLNSRGANEQFF.

The rearrangement links TRBV12-5 to TRBJ2-1; D call uncertain. Germline V CDR1 and CDR2: LGHNT, FRNRAP. Deletions cut 1 base from V and 4 bases from J, with 2 bases between. The CDR3 spans 12 residues. CDR3 amino acids: CASGLAYNEQFF. The CDR3 nucleotides read TGTGCTAGTGGTTTGGCTTACAATGAGCAGTTCTTC.

V usage is TRBV24-1 and J usage is TRBJ1-5; 8 nucleotides agree with TRBD1. The CDR3 totals 16 residues. After removal of 4 bases from V and 3 bases from J, the junction contained 7 bases not matched to a gene. CDR1 KGHDR and CDR2 SFDVKD come from the germline V gene. Written as DNA, the CDR3 is TGTGCCACCAGTGACACACAGGGACAGGACAATCAGCCCCAGCATTTT. The encoded protein is CATSDTQGQDNQPQHF.

The chain couples TRBV28 to TRBJ2-4, with 14 bases aligning to TRBD2. CDR1 and CDR2 (germline): MDHEN, SYDVKM. The CDR3 is 18 amino acids. J gave up 8 bases and V 1 base, and 10 bases lay outside the gene matches. DNA for the CDR3: TGTGCCAGCAGTTTATCCGGACTAGCGGGAGGATTTCAGGACATTCAGTACTTC. It encodes CASSLSGLAGGFQDIQYF.

The chain is built from TRBV9 and TRBJ2-2; 8 bases align to TRBD1. This CDR3 is built from 15 residues. Trimming at V came to 3 bases and at J to 6 bases, leaving 7 bases not matched to a gene. CDR1 and CDR2 (germline): SGDLS, YYNGEE. Here the CDR3 DNA reads TGTGCCAGCAGCGCCGAGGACAGGGTTGCCGGGGAGCTGTTTTTT. Amino acids: CASSAEDRVAGELFF.

The J gene is TRBJ1-4, the V gene TRBV5-1; no definite D call. V lost 4 bases, J lost 8 bases, and 15 bases lay in between. This CDR3 has 14 residues. Germline V lookup: CDR1 SGHRS, CDR2 YFSETQ. CDR3 protein: CASSTGPSGEKLFF. The CDR3 nucleotides read TGCGCCAGCAGCACGGGCCCCTCGGGAGAAAAACTGTTTTTT.

The sample holds one count of this clone. The V and J genes are TRBV15 and TRBJ1-5; tentatively, D is TRBD1 (5 bases). CDR1 and CDR2 (germline): LNHNV, YYDKDF (reference sequence). The CDR3 runs to 17 residues. V lost 5 bases to trimming and J lost 1 base, with 18 bases between them. CDR3 loop: CATSLSDIWVSNQPQHF. The CDR3 DNA reads TGTGCCACCAGCCTCTCGGACATTTGGGTAAGCAATCAGCCCCAGCATTTT.

V gene TRBV13 combines with J gene TRBJ1-1; D unclear. The germline V gene has CDR1 PRHDT and CDR2 FYEKMQ (reference sequence). CDR3 length equals 12 residues. V lost 5 bases and J 5 bases, leaving 9 bases between the germline ends. The CDR3 DNA is TGTGCCAGCAGCCCAGTGAGAACTGAAGCTTTCTTT. It is translated as CASSPVRTEAFF. Combining the CDR3 with reference TRBV13 and TRBJ1-1 gives the whole variable domain AAGVIQSPRHLIKEKRETATLKCYPIPRHDTVYWYQQGPGQDPQFLISFYEKMQSDKGSIPDRFSAQQFSDYHSELNMSSLELGDSALYFCASSPVRTEAFFGQGTRLTVV.

This chain uses TRBV24-1 with TRBJ1-2; D gene ambiguous. The germline gives CDR1 KGHDR, CDR2 SFDVKD. This CDR3 spans 12 amino acids. V lost 3 bases and J 6 bases, leaving 7 bases between the germline ends. Written as DNA, the CDR3 is TGTGCCACCAGTGATGTCTCCCATGGCTACACCTTC. Protein product: CATSDVSHGYTF.

The gene calls are TRBV19 and TRBJ2-3; 11 bases match TRBD2. The germline CDR1 and CDR2 sequences are LNHDA and SQIVND (reference sequence). The CDR3 spans 16 residues. J lost 9 bases, V lost 4 bases, and 12 bases had no gene match. As DNA, the CDR3 is TGTGCCAGTAGTACACATACACTAGCGGGAGCCCAAACGCAGTATTTT. Residues: CASSTHTLAGAQTQYF.

In this sample, this clone turned up a few times. The chain combines TRBV6-4 with TRBJ1-2, with D possibly TRBD1 on 5 matching bases. Deletions cut 4 bases from V and 8 bases from J, with 23 bases between. Germline V gene lookup returns CDR1 MRHNA and CDR2 SNTAGT. The CDR3 has 16 amino acids. The CDR3 region has the DNA TGTGCCAGCAGTGCGACAACGAGGGGTTCCGTCCACGGCTACACCTTC. The encoded protein is CASSATTRGSVHGYTF.

V and J are TRBV6-6 and TRBJ1-6; a possible D gene is TRBD1 (6 bases). Germline V CDR1 and CDR2: MNHNY, SVGAGI (reference sequence). The V and J ends lost 5 bases and 0 bases respectively, with 14 bases between them. This CDR3 has 17 residues. The DNA of the CDR3 is TGTGCCAGCAGTCGGACAGCGCCGAGCTCCTATAATTCACCCCTCCACTTT. Encoded protein: CASSRTAPSSYNSPLHF.

This chain uses TRBV7-9 with TRBJ2-1; D remains ambiguous. Per the germline V gene, CDR1 is SEHNR and CDR2 is FQNEAQ (reference sequence). Trimming left V 5 bases short and J 10 bases short, with 15 bases between. This CDR3 region has 13 residues. The CDR3 loop reads CASSVDLLIEQFF. CDR3 nucleotide sequence: TGTGCCAGCAGCGTAGACTTGTTAATAGAGCAGTTCTTC. Combining the CDR3 with reference TRBV7-9 and TRBJ2-1 gives the whole variable domain DTGVSQNPRHKITKRGQNVTFRCDPISEHNRLYWYRQTLGQGPEFLTYFQNEAQLEKSRLLSDRFSAERPKGSFSTLEIQRTEQGDSAMYLCASSVDLLIEQFFGPGTRLTVL.

V usage is TRBV5-1 and J usage is TRBJ1-3; possible D gene TRBD1, 5 bases. V dropped 5 bases and J dropped 0 bases, with 15 bases sitting between them. The germline V gene has CDR1 SGHRS and CDR2 YFSETQ. The CDR3 spans 16 residues. As DNA, the CDR3 is TGCGCCAGCAGTCTGAGGGGAAGGGGCTCTGGAAACACCATATATTTT. It translates to CASSLRGRGSGNTIYF.

The chain links TRBV4-3 to TRBJ1-4, with 8 bases matching TRBD1. Germline V lookup: CDR1 LGHNA, CDR2 YSLEER. V shed 5 bases, J shed 0 bases, and the junction held 11 bases outside the gene matches. There are 18 residues in the CDR3. CDR3 in amino acids: CASSIGQGLDATNEKLFF. CDR3 DNA: TGCGCCAGCAGCATCGGACAGGGTCTGGATGCAACTAATGAAAAACTGTTTTTT.

The J gene is TRBJ2-1, the V gene TRBV12-5; D is undetermined. CDR3 length equals 12 residues. V lost 6 bases and J lost 10, with 13 bases in between. Germline V CDR1 and CDR2: LGHNT, FRNRAP. The CDR3 spells CASGSPPGEQFF. The CDR3 DNA sequence: TGTGCTAGTGGGAGCCCCCCTGGGGAGCAGTTCTTC.

In nucleotides, the CDR3 is TGTGCCAGCAGTCGATCCGGGACAGGGGGCAATCAGCCCCAGCATTTT. This encodes CASSRSGTGGNQPQHF. The chain combines TRBV6-6 with TRBJ1-5; 10 nucleotides match TRBD1. CDR1 and CDR2 (germline): MNHNY, SVGAGI (reference sequence). The CDR3 length is 16 residues. The V segment lost 5 bases and the J segment 2 bases; nucleotides outside the gene matches: 6.

V usage is TRBV7-3 and J usage is TRBJ2-7, with 7 bases aligning to TRBD1. The J segment lost 6 bases and the V segment lost 6 bases, leaving 8 bases of the junction unmatched. The CDR3 contains 13 residues. Germline V gene data show CDR1 as SGHTA and CDR2 as FQGTGA. The CDR3 DNA reads TGTGCCAGCAGTCACTCAGGGGGAAGCGAGCAGTACTTC. It is translated as CASSHSGGSEQYF.

This sequence joins TRBV6-2 or TRBV6-3 and TRBJ2-2; 10 positions agree with TRBD2. Trimming removed 4 bases from V and 4 bases from J; junction bases left unmatched: 6. CDR3 length equals 16 residues. The V gene's germline CDR1 is MNHEY and CDR2 SVGEGT. CDR3 DNA: TGTGCCAGCAGTTGGAGACTAGCGGGCAGCACCGGGGAGCTGTTTTTT. It yields the protein CASSWRLAGSTGELFF.

This clone has just one count. The chain uses TRBV11-2 and TRBJ2-5; TRBD1 agrees at 9 bases. The CDR3 covers 18 residues. Losses at the gene ends were 3 bases for V and 6 bases for J; bases not matched to a gene: 17. Germline V gene lookup returns CDR1 SGHAT and CDR2 FQNNGV. The CDR3 bases are TGTGCCAGCAGCTTCCCGCCCCGAGGACAGGGGTTTTTGAAGACCCAGTACTTC. Encoded protein: CASSFPPRGQGFLKTQYF.

The V and J genes are TRBV7-8 and TRBJ1-5, with a tentative D call TRBD1 (5 bases). V lost 1 base and J 10 bases, leaving 8 bases between the germline ends. CDR1 and CDR2 from the germline V gene are SGHVS and FQNEAQ. The CDR3 length is 12 residues. CDR3 loop: CASSLGGEPQHF. As DNA, the CDR3 is TGTGCCAGCAGCTTAGGGGGGGAACCCCAGCATTTT.

This clone occurred once. The chain combines TRBV24-1 with TRBJ1-1, with D possibly being TRBD1 (6 bases). V lost 4 bases and J 7 bases, leaving 12 bases between the germline ends. Germline loops: CDR1 KGHDR, CDR2 SFDVKD. The CDR3 loop spans 13 amino acids. CDR3 DNA sequence: TGTGCCACCAGTGACTATGACAGGAATGAAGCTTTCTTT. It encodes CATSDYDRNEAFF.

The chain joins TRBV7-2 to TRBJ1-1; D is unclear. The V end lost 4 bases, the J end lost 3 bases, and 3 bases lay between the germline ends. The CDR3 loop spans 11 amino acids. Germline values: CDR1 SGHTA, CDR2 FQGNSA. The CDR3: CASSYHTEAFF. The DNA of the CDR3 is TGTGCCAGCAGCTACCACACTGAAGCTTTCTTT.